These T cell receptor beta chains were read from a single sample in a study of blood T cell repertoires in COVID-19. TCRdb keeps only in-frame clones here, not all; method: immunoSEQ multiplex PCR. The sample holds hundreds of thousands of clones, approximately 85% seen once. The specimen was peripheral blood. These receptors were taken from a man aged 45-65 years with active or convalescent COVID-19. Each CDR3 is given with its conserved first and last residue. The D gene is left open where the match is weak. A row's size may be missing; if present it is once, few, many or a size class.

CDR3nt,CDR3aa,d_gene,abundance,j_gene,v_gene
TGTGCCAGCAGTTCCGGGACAGGGGGCCTAGAGTGGAGCACTGAAGCTTTCTTT,CASSSGTGGLEWSTEAFF,TRBD1,.,TRBJ1-1,TRBV28
TGTGCCAGTAGTCCAGGGGGACAGAACACCGGGGAGCTGTTTTTT,CASSPGGQNTGELFF,TRBD1,once,TRBJ2-2,TRBV19
TGTGCCAGCACCTCGGGAGGGGGCATTCCCTACGAGCAGTACTTC,CASTSGGGIPYEQYF,.,once,TRBJ2-7,TRBV28
TGTGCCAGCAGCGTAGGGCCCGGGACTAGCGGGAGGGCCATGGAGACCCAGTACTTC,CASSVGPGTSGRAMETQYF,TRBD2,.,TRBJ2-5,TRBV9
TGTGCCAGCAGCTCACGAACAGGGATGGGAAACACCATATATTTT,CASSSRTGMGNTIYF,.,.,TRBJ1-3,TRBV11-2
TGTGCCAGCAGCGTCGGAGGAACTCTAAGCACAGATACGCAGTATTTT,CASSVGGTLSTDTQYF,.,.,TRBJ2-3,TRBV9
TGTGCCAGCAGTCCTAGCGGGATTCGTACAGATACGCAGTATTTT,CASSPSGIRTDTQYF,TRBD2,.,TRBJ2-3,TRBV27
TGTGCCAGCAGCTTAGGTTCGGTAGAAAGCGGGAGCCCCTACAATGAGCAGTTCTTC,CASSLGSVESGSPYNEQFF,TRBD2,.,TRBJ2-1,TRBV7-2
TGTGCCAGCAGTTTAGGGGCAGGGGTGGGATACGAGCAGTACTTC,CASSLGAGVGYEQYF,.,.,TRBJ2-7,TRBV27
TGTGCCAGCAGTTTTACAGGGGGACACGCCGGGGAGCTGTTTTTT,CASSFTGGHAGELFF,TRBD1,.,TRBJ2-2,TRBV6-2/TRBV6-3
TGCGCCAGCAGTGACTATTATGCTTTCTTT,CASSDYYAFF,.,.,TRBJ1-1,TRBV10-2
TGTGCCAGTAGTAGTCAGGCTTACCCCATTCAGTACTTC,CASSSQAYPIQYF,.,.,TRBJ2-4,TRBV19
TGTGCCAGCAGATTCAGGGAGAACACTGAAGCTTTCTTT,CASRFRENTEAFF,.,.,TRBJ1-1,TRBV7-8
TGTGCCAGCAGCTCAGAAGGGGTTGGCTACACCTTC,CASSSEGVGYTF,.,few,TRBJ1-2,TRBV11-2
TGCGCCTCGTCCGGGCTAGCGGGGAATGAGCAGTTCTTC,CASSGLAGNEQFF,TRBD2,.,TRBJ2-1,TRBV5-1
TGTGCCAGCTGCCCGGGACAGGGGTCCTACGAGCAGTACTTC,CASCPGQGSYEQYF,TRBD1,.,TRBJ2-7,TRBV6-4
TGTGCCAGCAGTGTTACTAGCGGGAGTAACTACGAGCAGTACTTC,CASSVTSGSNYEQYF,TRBD2,.,TRBJ2-7,TRBV9
TGTGCCACCAGCGTCCGCTCTGGGGCCAACGTCCTGACTTTC,CATSVRSGANVLTF,.,once,TRBJ2-6,TRBV15
TGTGCCAGCAGCTTAGGCCTACGGGAGGGCCTCTCCGGAAACATTCAGTACTTC,CASSLGLREGLSGNIQYF,TRBD2,few,TRBJ2-4,TRBV13
TGTGCCAGCAGCCGGGTCGATACCTCTGGGGCCAACGTCCTGACTTTC,CASSRVDTSGANVLTF,.,.,TRBJ2-6,TRBV5-6
TGTGCTAGTGGTTCCGGGAGAGCCAAAAACATTCAGTACTTC,CASGSGRAKNIQYF,.,.,TRBJ2-4,TRBV12-5
TGTGCCACCAGCAGAGAACTCCATCAGCCCCAGCATTTT,CATSRELHQPQHF,.,.,TRBJ1-5,TRBV15
TGCGCCAGCAGCCAAGGCGGGGAGGGCTATGGCTACACCTTC,CASSQGGEGYGYTF,.,.,TRBJ1-2,TRBV4-1
TGTGCCAGCAGTTCCTACCAGGGGTTCTACGAGCAGTACTTC,CASSSYQGFYEQYF,.,.,TRBJ2-7,TRBV27
TGTGCCAGCAGTTGGGGACAGGGGAGCTATGGCTACACCTTC,CASSWGQGSYGYTF,TRBD1,.,TRBJ1-2,TRBV27
TGTGCTAGTGGTTTGCCGAACAGGGGCGGCGAGCAGTACTTC,CASGLPNRGGEQYF,TRBD1,.,TRBJ2-7,TRBV12-5
TGTGCCAGTAGTACCCAATCCCAGGGTTTCTGGAATCAGCCCCAGCATTTT,CASSTQSQGFWNQPQHF,.,.,TRBJ1-5,TRBV19
TGTGCCAGCAGCGCAATACAGGGGGCTTCTGAAGCTTTCTTT,CASSAIQGASEAFF,TRBD1,.,TRBJ1-1,TRBV11-2
TGCGCCAGCAGCCAAGATCCACAGCCCCGGACTAACTATGGCTACACCTTC,CASSQDPQPRTNYGYTF,.,.,TRBJ1-2,TRBV4-1
TGTGCCAGCAGCTCAGGGGGATATGGCTACACCTTC,CASSSGGYGYTF,TRBD1,few,TRBJ1-2,TRBV6-4
TGTACTAGTGGTCCGGGAGCGGGAGCTTTCACAGATACGCAGTATTTT,CTSGPGAGAFTDTQYF,TRBD2,.,TRBJ2-3,TRBV12-5
TGTGCCAGAACGCGCGGGGACAGGCCAAGGGGCTACACCTTC,CARTRGDRPRGYTF,TRBD1,.,TRBJ1-2,TRBV7-3
TGTGCCAGCACCGCCCCAACAGGGTCCGGGGAGCTGTTTTTT,CASTAPTGSGELFF,.,few,TRBJ2-2,TRBV9
TGTGCCAGCAGTTACAGCAGGGTCGGTGAAAAACTGTTTTTT,CASSYSRVGEKLFF,.,once,TRBJ1-4,TRBV6-6
TGCGCCAGCAGCCTGACGGAGGCCTACGAGCAGTACTTC,CASSLTEAYEQYF,.,once,TRBJ2-7,TRBV4-1
TGCGCCAGCAGCCTCGACAGGGGCACGAACACCGGGGAGCTGTTTTTT,CASSLDRGTNTGELFF,TRBD1,few,TRBJ2-2,TRBV5-1
TGTGCCAGCAGCTTGGATTCTAGCCCGGCCAAAAACATTCAGTACTTC,CASSLDSSPAKNIQYF,.,.,TRBJ2-4,TRBV5-8
TGTGCCAGCAGTTCCCGACTAGCGGGACGGCCAGATACGCAGTATTTT,CASSSRLAGRPDTQYF,TRBD2,.,TRBJ2-3,TRBV27
TGTGCCAGCTCTAATGAGGTCTACGAGCAGTACTTC,CASSNEVYEQYF,.,.,TRBJ2-7,TRBV18
TGTGCCAGTACGAGGACCGGGGAGCTGTTTTTT,CASTRTGELFF,.,.,TRBJ2-2,TRBV19
TGTGCCAGCAGTCGGACAAACCTGGGGACTGAAGCTTTCTTT,CASSRTNLGTEAFF,.,.,TRBJ1-1,TRBV27
TGTGCCAGCAGTCAGAAGACCCAGTACTTC,CASSQKTQYF,.,once,TRBJ2-5,TRBV28
TGTGCCTGGAGTGTATGGGACAGAACTAATGAAAAACTGTTTTTT,CAWSVWDRTNEKLFF,TRBD1,.,TRBJ1-4,TRBV30
TGTGCCAGCAGCCCTACCTCAGGGGTTCTCTCCTACGAGCAGTACTTC,CASSPTSGVLSYEQYF,.,.,TRBJ2-7,TRBV6-2/TRBV6-3
TGTGCCAGCAGCTCCACAGGGTATGGAGAGACCCAGTACTTC,CASSSTGYGETQYF,.,.,TRBJ2-5,TRBV7-3
TGTGCCAGCTCACCCCCGGGACTAGCGGGAACCGAGCAGTACTTC,CASSPPGLAGTEQYF,TRBD2,once,TRBJ2-7,TRBV18
TGTGCCAGCAAGAATGGGCCAGGGCCCTACGAGCAGTACTTC,CASKNGPGPYEQYF,.,few,TRBJ2-7,TRBV2
TGTGCCAGCAGTCCCCGGACAGCGTATAATTCACCCCTCCACTTT,CASSPRTAYNSPLHF,.,.,TRBJ1-6,TRBV6-6
TGTGCCAGCAGCTTGCCTGTAGCGGGACGGGGGGAGCTGTTTTTT,CASSLPVAGRGELFF,TRBD2,.,TRBJ2-2,TRBV11-1
TGTGCCTGGAAAAGAACAGGATCCTACAATGAGCAGTTCTTC,CAWKRTGSYNEQFF,.,.,TRBJ2-1,TRBV30
TGTGCCAGCAGTTCAAATCAGGAACTTCTCTCCTACGAGCAGTACTTC,CASSSNQELLSYEQYF,.,.,TRBJ2-7,TRBV6-2/TRBV6-3
TGTGCCAGCAGCTTCATCAGGAACACTGAAGCTTTCTTT,CASSFIRNTEAFF,.,.,TRBJ1-1,TRBV7-9
TGTGCCAGCAGTTTTAGCGGGAGGGAGACAGATACGCAGTATTTT,CASSFSGRETDTQYF,TRBD2,.,TRBJ2-3,TRBV6-2/TRBV6-3
TGTGCCTGCCTCCCGGGACTAGGTCACAATGAGCAGTTCTTC,CACLPGLGHNEQFF,TRBD2,.,TRBJ2-1,TRBV30
TGTGCCAGCAGCTTACGAGGGAGCTCCTACAATGAGCAGTTCTTC,CASSLRGSSYNEQFF,.,.,TRBJ2-1,TRBV5-5
TGCGCCAGCAGCTTGGCCGGACTAGCGGGACTCAATGAGCAGTTCTTC,CASSLAGLAGLNEQFF,TRBD2,.,TRBJ2-1,TRBV5-1
TGTGCCAGCAGCGCCTTCACAGATACGCAGTATTTT,CASSAFTDTQYF,.,.,TRBJ2-3,TRBV9
TGTGCCAGCAACAGAGGACAGGGCGAAAGTAGCGCTTACACCTTC,CASNRGQGESSAYTF,TRBD1,.,TRBJ1-2,TRBV6-1
TGTGCCAGCAGCTTAATGAGGACAGAAACGCAGTATTTT,CASSLMRTETQYF,.,.,TRBJ2-3,TRBV7-3